The subject of this entry is one TCR beta chain. This sample stems from a study of blood T cell repertoires in COVID-19. Study background: The study drew acute and convalescent COVID-19 samples from the United States, Italy and Spain. T cells, B-cell-depleted T cells, or PBMCs supplied cDNA or gDNA.

The V end lost 2 bases, the J end lost 4 bases, and 10 bases lay between the germline ends. The CDR3 covers 14 residues. Germline V lookup: CDR1 SEHNR, CDR2 FQNEAQ (reference sequence). In the original processing: Reference gene primer amplification gave estimated nucleated cell counts. The method was immunoSEQ multiplex PCR; TCRdb's version includes in-frame clones alone and lacks a portion of them. D and trimming come from the DNA, and the V and J calls and clone size come from that table. The sample lists under 250,000 clones, around 88% occurring once. This chain joins TRBV7-9 and TRBJ2-3; D gene unclear. The source material was peripheral blood. This sequence was found in a man older than 75 with acute or convalescent COVID-19. As DNA, the CDR3 is TGTGCCAGCAGCTTAACGCTGGGCCCAGATACGCAGTATTTT. This codes for CASSLTLGPDTQYF.